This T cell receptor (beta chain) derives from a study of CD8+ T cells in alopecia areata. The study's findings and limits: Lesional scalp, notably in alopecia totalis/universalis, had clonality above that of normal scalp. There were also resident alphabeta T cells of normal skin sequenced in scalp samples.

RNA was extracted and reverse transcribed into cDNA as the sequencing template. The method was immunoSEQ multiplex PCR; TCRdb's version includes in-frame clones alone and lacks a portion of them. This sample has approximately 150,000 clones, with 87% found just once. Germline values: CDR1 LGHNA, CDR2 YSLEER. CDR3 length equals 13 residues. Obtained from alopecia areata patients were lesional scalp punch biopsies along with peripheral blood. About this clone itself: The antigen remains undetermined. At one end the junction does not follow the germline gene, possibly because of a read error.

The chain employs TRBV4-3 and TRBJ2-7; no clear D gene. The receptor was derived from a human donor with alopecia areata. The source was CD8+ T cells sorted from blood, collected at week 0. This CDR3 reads CASSQVGSSEQYF. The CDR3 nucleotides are TGCGCCAGCAGCCAAGTAGGTTCCTCCGAGCAGTACTTC.